The text below deals with one TCR beta chain. This record comes from a study of blood T cell repertoires in COVID-19. CDR1 LNHDA and CDR2 SQIVND come from the germline V gene (reference sequence). With 4 bases removed from V and 1 base from J, the gap between germline ends came to 8 bases. The CDR3 extends over 14 amino acids. Profiled with immunoSEQ multiplex PCR; TCRdb holds only in-frame clones, not every one. Seen here are about 150,000 clones, around 81% observed once, and the top ten hold about 3%. The clonotype was recovered from a woman in her 40s with active or convalescent COVID-19. Sequenced: peripheral blood. The rearrangement joins TRBV19 to TRBJ1-5, with D possibly matching TRBD1 (6 bases). Here the CDR3 reads CASSTGVSNQPQHF. Written as DNA, the CDR3 is TGTGCCAGTAGTACAGGGGTCAGCAATCAGCCCCAGCATTTT.